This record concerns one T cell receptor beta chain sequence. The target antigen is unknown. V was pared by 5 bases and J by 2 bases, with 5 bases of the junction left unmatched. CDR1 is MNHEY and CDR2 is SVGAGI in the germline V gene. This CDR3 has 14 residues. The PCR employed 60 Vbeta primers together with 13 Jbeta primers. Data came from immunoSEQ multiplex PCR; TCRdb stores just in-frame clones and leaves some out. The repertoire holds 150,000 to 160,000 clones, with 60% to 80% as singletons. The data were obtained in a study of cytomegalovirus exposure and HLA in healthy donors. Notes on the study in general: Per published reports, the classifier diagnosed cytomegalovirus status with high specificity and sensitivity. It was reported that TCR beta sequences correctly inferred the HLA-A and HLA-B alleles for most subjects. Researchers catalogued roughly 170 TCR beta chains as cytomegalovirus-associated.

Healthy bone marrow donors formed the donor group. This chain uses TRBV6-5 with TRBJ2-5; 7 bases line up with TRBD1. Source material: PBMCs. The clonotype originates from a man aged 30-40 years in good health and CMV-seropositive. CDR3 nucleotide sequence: TGTGCCAGCAGTGTGGGACAGCTACAAGAGACCCAGTACTTC. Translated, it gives CASSVGQLQETQYF.